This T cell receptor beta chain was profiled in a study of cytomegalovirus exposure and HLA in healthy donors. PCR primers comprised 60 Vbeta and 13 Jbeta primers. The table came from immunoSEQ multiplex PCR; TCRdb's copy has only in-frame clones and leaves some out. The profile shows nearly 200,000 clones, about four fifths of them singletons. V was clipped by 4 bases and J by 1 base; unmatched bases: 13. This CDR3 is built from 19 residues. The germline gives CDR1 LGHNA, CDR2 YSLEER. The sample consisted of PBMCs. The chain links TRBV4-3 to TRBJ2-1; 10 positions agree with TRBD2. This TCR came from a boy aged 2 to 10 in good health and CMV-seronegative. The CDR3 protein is CASSLREASGGPSYNEQFF. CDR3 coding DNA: TGCGCCAGCAGCCTGCGTGAGGCTAGCGGGGGTCCGTCCTACAATGAGCAGTTCTTC.